This is a list of T cell receptor beta chains from one sample in a study of blood T cell repertoires in COVID-19. Sequencing was performed with immunoSEQ multiplex PCR; in TCRdb, only in-frame clones are kept and a portion is missing. The sample holds approximately 270,000 clones, about 79% seen once. Material: peripheral blood. These receptors came from an elderly man with acute or convalescent COVID-19. The CDR3 runs from the conserved cysteine through the conserved F or W.

V gene,CDR3 protein
TRBV7-9,CASSLGGGSFYEQYF
TRBV18,CASSNRPGQGGEKLFF
TRBV19,CASRTGGDQPQHF
TRBV27,CASRDGGGTDTQYF
TRBV5-1,CASSLGQWNEQFF
TRBV11-2,CASSLEFRSPLHF
TRBV18,CASSPRFGEAGNTIYF
TRBV30,CAWSAGQGAFGGEKLFF
TRBV3-1/TRBV3-2,CASSLSRGEQYF
TRBV3-1/TRBV3-2,CASSQASSSGSSYNEQFF
TRBV12-3/TRBV12-4,CASSFQDTQYF
TRBV9,CASSVPSTGGELFF
TRBV28,CASRQGINYGYTF
TRBV28,CASSLYRYSNQPQHF
TRBV6-4,CASSRGQGNYGYTF
TRBV20-1,CSPESNEKLFF
TRBV24-1,CATSDSRGNYEQYF
TRBV7-4,CASSLYCDSSTDTQYF
TRBV24-1,CAPSGTDDSNQPQHF
TRBV6-1,CASSEEGNRRKGTQYF
TRBV4-1,CASSLGQYYEQYF
TRBV10-1,CASGRGQGSYEQYF
TRBV6-5,CASIPRVGYEQYF
TRBV5-1,CASSLGERGGSYTF
TRBV5-1,CASSLRQVSYNEQFF